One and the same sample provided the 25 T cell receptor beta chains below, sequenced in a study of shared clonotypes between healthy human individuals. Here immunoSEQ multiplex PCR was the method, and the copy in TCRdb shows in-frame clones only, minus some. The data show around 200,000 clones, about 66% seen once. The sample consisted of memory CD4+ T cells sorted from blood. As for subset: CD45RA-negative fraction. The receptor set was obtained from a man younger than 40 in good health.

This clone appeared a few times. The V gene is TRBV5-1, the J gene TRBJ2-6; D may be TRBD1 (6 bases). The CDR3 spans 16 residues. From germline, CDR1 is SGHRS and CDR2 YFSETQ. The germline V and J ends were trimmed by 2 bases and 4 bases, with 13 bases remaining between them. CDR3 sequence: CASSFLGGTGANVLTF. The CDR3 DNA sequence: TGCGCCAGCAGCTTCTTAGGGGGAACCGGGGCCAACGTCCTGACTTTC.

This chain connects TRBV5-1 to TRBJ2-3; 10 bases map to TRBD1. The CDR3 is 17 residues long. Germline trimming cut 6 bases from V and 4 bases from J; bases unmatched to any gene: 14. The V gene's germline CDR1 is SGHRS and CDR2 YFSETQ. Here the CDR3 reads CASTITRTGGSSDTQYF. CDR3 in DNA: TGCGCCAGCACCATAACTCGGACAGGGGGGAGTTCAGATACGCAGTATTTT.

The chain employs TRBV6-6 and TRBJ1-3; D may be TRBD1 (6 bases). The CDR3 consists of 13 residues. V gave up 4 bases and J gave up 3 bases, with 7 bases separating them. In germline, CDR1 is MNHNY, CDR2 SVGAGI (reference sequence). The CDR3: CASSWDIGNTIYF. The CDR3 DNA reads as TGTGCCAGCAGTTGGGACATTGGAAACACCATATATTTT.

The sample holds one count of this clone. DNA for the CDR3: TGTGCCAGCTCAAACAGGGGGCAGAGTTTGGGCTACACCTTC. It translates to CASSNRGQSLGYTF. V usage is TRBV11-2 and J usage is TRBJ1-2; TRBD1 matches 9 bases. V shed 8 bases, J shed 8 bases, and the junction held 12 bases outside the gene matches. CDR3 length equals 14 residues. Germline CDR1 and CDR2: SGHAT and FQNNGV.

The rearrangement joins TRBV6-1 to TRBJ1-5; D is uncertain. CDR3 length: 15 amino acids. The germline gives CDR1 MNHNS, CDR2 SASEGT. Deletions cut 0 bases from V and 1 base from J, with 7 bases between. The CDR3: CASSEAGLSNQPQHF. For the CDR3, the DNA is TGTGCCAGCAGTGAAGCGGGCCTAAGCAATCAGCCCCAGCATTTT.

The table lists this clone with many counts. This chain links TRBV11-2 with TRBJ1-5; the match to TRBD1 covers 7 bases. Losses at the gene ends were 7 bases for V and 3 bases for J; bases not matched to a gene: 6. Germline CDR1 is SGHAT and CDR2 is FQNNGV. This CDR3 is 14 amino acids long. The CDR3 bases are TGTGCCAGCACATTAGACAGGGACAATCAGCCCCAGCATTTT. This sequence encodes CASTLDRDNQPQHF.

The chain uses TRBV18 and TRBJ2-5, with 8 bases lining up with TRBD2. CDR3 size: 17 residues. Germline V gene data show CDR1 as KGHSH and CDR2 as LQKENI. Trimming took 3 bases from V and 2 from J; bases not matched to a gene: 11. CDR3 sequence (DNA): TGTGCCAGCTCACCCCTCAGGGCGGGAGGCTTACAAGAGACCCAGTACTTC. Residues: CASSPLRAGGLQETQYF.

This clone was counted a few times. The CDR3 DNA follows: TGTGCCAGCAGATATGGACCCGCTCCCGCTGAAAAACTGTTTTTT. This sequence encodes CASRYGPAPAEKLFF. The chain employs TRBV5-5 and TRBJ1-4; D ambiguous. Germline V gives CDR1 SGHKS, CDR2 YYEKEE (reference sequence). V shed 5 bases and J shed 7 bases, with 18 bases lying between them. The CDR3 consists of 15 residues.

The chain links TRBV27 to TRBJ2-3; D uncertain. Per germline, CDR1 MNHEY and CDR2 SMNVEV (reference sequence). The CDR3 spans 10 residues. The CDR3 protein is CVRNRDTQYF. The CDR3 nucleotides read TGTGTCCGGAACCGGGATACGCAGTATTTT.

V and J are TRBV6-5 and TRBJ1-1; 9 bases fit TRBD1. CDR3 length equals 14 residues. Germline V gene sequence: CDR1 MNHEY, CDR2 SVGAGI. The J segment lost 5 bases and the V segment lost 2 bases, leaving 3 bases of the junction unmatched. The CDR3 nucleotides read TGTGCCAGCAGTTACACAGGGGGCAGGACTGAAGCTTTCTTT. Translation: CASSYTGGRTEAFF.

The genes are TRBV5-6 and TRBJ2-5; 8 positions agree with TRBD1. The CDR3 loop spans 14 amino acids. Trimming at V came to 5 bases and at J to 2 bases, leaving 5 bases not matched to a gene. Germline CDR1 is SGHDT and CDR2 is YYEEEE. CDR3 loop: CASRGRGLQETQYF. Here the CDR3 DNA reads TGTGCCAGCAGGGGCAGGGGGCTGCAAGAGACCCAGTACTTC.

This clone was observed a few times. CDR3 nucleotides: TGTGCCAGTACGGGGGGCGCCGGCTATGGCTACACCTTC. Its protein product is CASTGGAGYGYTF. V and J are TRBV19 and TRBJ1-2; a possible D gene is TRBD1 (6 bases). The germline V and J ends were trimmed by 7 bases and 4 bases, with 13 bases remaining between them. The CDR3 covers 13 residues. Germline V lookup: CDR1 LNHDA, CDR2 SQIVND (reference sequence).

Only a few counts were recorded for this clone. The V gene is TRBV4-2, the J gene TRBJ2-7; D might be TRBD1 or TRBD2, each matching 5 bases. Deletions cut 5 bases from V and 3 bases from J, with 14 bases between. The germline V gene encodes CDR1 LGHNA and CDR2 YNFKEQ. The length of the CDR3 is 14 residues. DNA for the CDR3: TGTGCCAGCAGCTCCGGGACCCTGTTCTACGAGCAGTACTTC. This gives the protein CASSSGTLFYEQYF.

The CDR3 sequence: CASSNYGSTYEQYF. As DNA, the CDR3 is TGTGCCAGCTCAAACTACGGGTCCACATACGAGCAGTACTTC. The rearrangement joins TRBV6-9 to TRBJ2-7; unclear D gene. Germline assignment: CDR1 MNHGY and CDR2 SVAAGI. The CDR3 is made up of 14 amino acids. The germline V and J ends were trimmed by 8 bases and 4 bases, with 18 bases remaining between them.

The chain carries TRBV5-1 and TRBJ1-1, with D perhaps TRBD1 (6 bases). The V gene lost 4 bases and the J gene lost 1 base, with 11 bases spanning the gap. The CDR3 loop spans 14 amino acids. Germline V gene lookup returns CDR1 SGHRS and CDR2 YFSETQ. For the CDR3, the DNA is TGCGCCAGCAGCATCGGACAGTCGAACACTGAAGCTTTCTTT. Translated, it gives CASSIGQSNTEAFF.

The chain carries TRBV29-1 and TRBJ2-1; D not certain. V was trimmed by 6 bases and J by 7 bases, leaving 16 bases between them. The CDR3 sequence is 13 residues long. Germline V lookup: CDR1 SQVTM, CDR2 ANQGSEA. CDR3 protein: CSVGFLTVNEQFF. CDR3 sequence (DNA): TGCAGCGTGGGCTTCCTGACCGTAAATGAGCAGTTCTTC.

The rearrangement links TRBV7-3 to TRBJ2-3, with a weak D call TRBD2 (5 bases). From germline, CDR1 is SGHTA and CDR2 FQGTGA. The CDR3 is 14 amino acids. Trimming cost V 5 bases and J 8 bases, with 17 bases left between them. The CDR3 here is CASSQDPSAGTQYF. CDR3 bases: TGTGCCAGCAGCCAAGACCCCTCCGCGGGTACGCAGTATTTT.

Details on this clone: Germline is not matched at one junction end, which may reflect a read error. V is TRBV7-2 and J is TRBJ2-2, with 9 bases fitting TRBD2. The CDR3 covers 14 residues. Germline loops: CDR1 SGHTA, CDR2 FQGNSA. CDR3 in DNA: TGTGCCAGCAGGTTAGCGGGAGACACCGGGGAGCTGTTTTTT. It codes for CASRLAGDTGELFF.

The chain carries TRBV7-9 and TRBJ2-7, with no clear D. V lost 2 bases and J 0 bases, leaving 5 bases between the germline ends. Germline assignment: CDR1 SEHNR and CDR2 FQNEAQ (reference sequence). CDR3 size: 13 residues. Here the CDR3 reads CASSLQVSYEQYF. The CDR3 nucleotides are TGTGCCAGCAGCTTACAGGTCTCCTACGAGCAGTACTTC.

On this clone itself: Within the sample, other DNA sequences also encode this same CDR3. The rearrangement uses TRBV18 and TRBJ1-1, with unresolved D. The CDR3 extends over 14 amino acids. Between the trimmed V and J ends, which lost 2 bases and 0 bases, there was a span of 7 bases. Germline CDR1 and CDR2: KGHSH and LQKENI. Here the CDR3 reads CASSPGQLNTEAFF. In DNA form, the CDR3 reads TGTGCCAGCTCACCAGGGCAATTGAACACTGAAGCTTTCTTT.

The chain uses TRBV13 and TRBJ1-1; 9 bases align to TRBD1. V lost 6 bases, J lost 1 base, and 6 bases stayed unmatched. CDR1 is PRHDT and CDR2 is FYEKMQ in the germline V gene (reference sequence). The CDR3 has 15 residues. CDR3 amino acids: CASRYTGGRNTEAFF. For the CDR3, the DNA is TGTGCCAGCAGATACACAGGGGGCAGGAACACTGAAGCTTTCTTT.

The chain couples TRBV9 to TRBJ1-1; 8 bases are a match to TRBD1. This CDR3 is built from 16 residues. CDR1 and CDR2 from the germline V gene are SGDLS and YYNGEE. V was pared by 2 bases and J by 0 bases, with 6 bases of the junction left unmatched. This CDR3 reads CASSVGQGLMNTEAFF. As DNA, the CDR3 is TGTGCCAGCAGCGTTGGACAGGGACTCATGAACACTGAAGCTTTCTTT.

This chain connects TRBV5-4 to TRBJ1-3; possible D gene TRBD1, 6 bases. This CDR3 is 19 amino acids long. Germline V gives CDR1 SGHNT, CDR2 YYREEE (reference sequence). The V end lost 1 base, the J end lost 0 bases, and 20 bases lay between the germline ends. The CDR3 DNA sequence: TGTGCCAGCAGCTTGTTTGCAGCAGGGGCCGCAAGCTCTGGAAACACCATATATTTT. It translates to CASSLFAAGAASSGNTIYF.

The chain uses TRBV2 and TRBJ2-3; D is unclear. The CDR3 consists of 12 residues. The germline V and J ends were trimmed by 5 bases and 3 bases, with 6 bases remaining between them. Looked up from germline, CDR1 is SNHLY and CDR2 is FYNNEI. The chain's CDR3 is CASSRGTDTQYF. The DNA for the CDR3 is TGTGCCAGCAGTCGCGGAACAGATACGCAGTATTTT.

This CDR3 is CATSRERGTYEQYF. DNA for the CDR3: TGTGCCACCAGCAGAGAAAGGGGCACCTACGAGCAGTACTTC. This chain links TRBV15 with TRBJ2-7, with D possibly matching TRBD1 (5 bases). The V gene lost 0 bases and the J gene lost 2 bases, with 8 bases spanning the gap. The CDR3 is 14 amino acids. Germline lookup yields CDR1 LNHNV and CDR2 YYDKDF (reference sequence).